A single sample is the source of the 11 T cell receptor beta chains below, sequenced in a study of T cell repertoires in cytomegalovirus infection (dated by TCRdb to the late 2010s). Their antigens remain unidentified. Sequenced using an Illumina HiSeq 1500. Starting from the raw public reads, TCRdb applied fastp trimming at Q25, assembled clones with MiXCR and retained in-frame beta chains. When rows share a CDR3 protein, they turn into one entry using the most common DNA and genes. The sample yields about 470,000 distinct CDR3 sequences; approximately 46% were counted once. The ten most abundant clones make up 43% of the sample. The treatment or condition label of this sample denotes: in vitro stimulation with specific CMV peptide epitopes to enrich CMV-specific T cells. Material: cultured PBMCs, obtained from culture after CMV antigen stimulation. The source is a human donor in good health (CMV status not recorded). Some clones in this sample may be carry-over from other donors' samples.

The chain recombines TRBV5-1 with TRBJ2-7; the match to TRBD1 covers 8 bases. The CDR3 loop spans 18 amino acids. Germline V CDR1 and CDR2: SGHRS, YFSETQ. V lost 2 bases to trimming and J lost 0 bases; unmatched junction nucleotides: 13. DNA for the CDR3: TGCGCCAGCAGCTTTCGGACAGGGAGTCTTCCGAGCTCCTACGAGCAGTACTTC. Encoded protein: CASSFRTGSLPSSYEQYF. The full variable domain, rest sourced from reference TRBV5-1 and TRBJ2-7, is KAGVTQTPRYLIKTRGQQVTLSCSPISGHRSVSWYQQTPGQGLQFLFEYFSETQRNKGNFPGRFSGRQFSNSRSEMNVSTLELGDSALYLCASSFRTGSLPSSYEQYFGPGTRLTVT.

V gene TRBV7-9 combines with J gene TRBJ1-1; tentatively, D is TRBD1 (5 bases). The CDR3 sequence is 14 residues long. Germline V gene sequence: CDR1 SEHNR, CDR2 FQNEAQ (reference sequence). V was cut by 0 bases and J by 4 bases, with 9 bases left in between. The CDR3 region has the DNA TGTGCCAGCAGCTTAGCTCCCCAGGGCACTGAAGCTTTCTTT. Encoded protein: CASSLAPQGTEAFF.

The V and J genes are TRBV27 and TRBJ2-5, with TRBD2 as a possible D gene (7 bases). Germline-derived CDR1 and CDR2 are MNHEY and SMNVEV (reference sequence). This CDR3 has 14 residues. The germline V and J ends were trimmed by 9 bases and 5 bases, with 19 bases remaining between them. The CDR3 protein is CASGGGGAWETQYF. The DNA for the CDR3 is TGTGCCAGTGGGGGAGGGGGGGCCTGGGAGACCCAGTACTTC.

The rearrangement links TRBV6-6 to TRBJ2-4; D is perhaps TRBD1 or TRBD2 (5 bases each). The germline CDR1 and CDR2 sequences are MNHNY and SVGAGI (reference sequence). Trimming stripped 0 bases from V and 8 bases from J, with 5 bases between. CDR3 length equals 12 residues. The CDR3 sequence: CASSYSGDIQYF. CDR3 sequence (DNA): TGTGCCAGCAGTTACTCGGGGGACATTCAGTACTTC.

J is TRBJ1-1 and V is TRBV14; D is undetermined. Germline values: CDR1 SGHDN, CDR2 FVKESK. CDR3 length equals 15 residues. V was shortened by 4 bases and J by 2 bases, with 14 bases between the two germline ends. CDR3 DNA: TGTGCCAGCAGCCGACTACTTGGGGTTAACACTGAAGCTTTCTTT. Translating it yields CASSRLLGVNTEAFF.

This clonotype came up a few times. The CDR3 coding sequence is TGTGCCAGCACCCGGGACACTGAAGCTTTCTTT. This encodes CASTRDTEAFF. This chain uses TRBV6-5 with TRBJ1-1; no firm D call. V lost 7 bases and J lost 3, with 6 bases in between. This CDR3 has 11 residues. Germline V gene lookup returns CDR1 MNHEY and CDR2 SVGAGI.

The chain couples TRBV7-2 to TRBJ2-1; 9 bases match TRBD2. This CDR3 has 15 amino acids. The ends lost 3 bases at V and 9 bases at J; junction bases unmatched: 9. The V gene's germline CDR1 is SGHTA and CDR2 FQGNSA. CDR3 sequence: CASSLKAGGAAEQFF. CDR3 DNA: TGTGCCAGCAGCTTGAAGGCGGGGGGGGCGGCTGAGCAGTTCTTC.

V usage is TRBV19 and J usage is TRBJ2-2, with 9 bases lining up with TRBD1. The ends lost 8 bases at V and 6 bases at J; junction bases unmatched: 7. This CDR3 comprises 14 residues. Per germline, CDR1 LNHDA and CDR2 SQIVND (reference sequence). CDR3 loop: CASRGTGIAGELFF. The CDR3 DNA reads as TGTGCCAGTCGGGGGACAGGGATCGCCGGGGAGCTGTTTTTT.

The chain uses TRBV11-2 and TRBJ2-3, with 7 positions matching TRBD2. Germline CDR1 SGHAT, CDR2 FQNNGV. This CDR3 is built from 16 residues. The J segment lost 1 base and the V segment lost 5 bases, leaving 9 bases of the junction unmatched. The CDR3 bases are TGTGCCAGCAGCCCCACATGGGCGGGGGGCACAGATACGCAGTATTTT. This encodes CASSPTWAGGTDTQYF. Supplemented by reference TRBV11-2 and TRBJ2-3, the full variable domain reads EAGVAQSPRYKIIEKRQSVAFWCNPISGHATLYWYQQILGQGPKLLIQFQNNGVVDDSQLPKDRFSAERLKGVDSTLKIQPAKLEDSAVYLCASSPTWAGGTDTQYFGPGTRLTVL.

V usage is TRBV7-2 and J usage is TRBJ2-3; 9 bases match TRBD2. CDR1 and CDR2 (germline): SGHTA, FQGNSA. V lost 5 bases to trimming and J lost 0 bases; unmatched junction nucleotides: 9. The CDR3 has 17 residues. The CDR3 nucleotides read TGTGCCAGCAGCCCTTCCGGTGCGGGGGGGAGCACAGATACGCAGTATTTT. It specifies CASSPSGAGGSTDTQYF. The variable domain in full, completed from reference TRBV7-2 and TRBJ2-3, reads GAGVSQSPSNKVTEKGKDVELRCDPISGHTALYWYRQSLGQGLEFLIYFQGNSAPDKSGLPSDRFSAERTGGSVSTLTIQRTQQEDSAVYLCASSPSGAGGSTDTQYFGPGTRLTVL.

This sequence joins TRBV5-6 and TRBJ2-5, with unresolved D. CDR3 size: 16 residues. V was pared by 0 bases and J by 4 bases, with 16 bases between. Germline loops: CDR1 SGHDT, CDR2 YYEEEE. CDR3 in DNA: TGTGCCAGCAGCTTGGCTCCCGCGTTTAGTCGAGAGACCCAGTACTTC. This encodes CASSLAPAFSRETQYF. Based on the CDR3 plus reference TRBV5-6 and TRBJ2-5, the full variable domain is DAGVTQSPTHLIKTRGQQVTLRCSPKSGHDTVSWYQQALGQGPQFIFQYYEEEERQRGNFPDRFSGHQFPNYSSELNVNALLLGDSALYLCASSLAPAFSRETQYFGPGTRLLVL.